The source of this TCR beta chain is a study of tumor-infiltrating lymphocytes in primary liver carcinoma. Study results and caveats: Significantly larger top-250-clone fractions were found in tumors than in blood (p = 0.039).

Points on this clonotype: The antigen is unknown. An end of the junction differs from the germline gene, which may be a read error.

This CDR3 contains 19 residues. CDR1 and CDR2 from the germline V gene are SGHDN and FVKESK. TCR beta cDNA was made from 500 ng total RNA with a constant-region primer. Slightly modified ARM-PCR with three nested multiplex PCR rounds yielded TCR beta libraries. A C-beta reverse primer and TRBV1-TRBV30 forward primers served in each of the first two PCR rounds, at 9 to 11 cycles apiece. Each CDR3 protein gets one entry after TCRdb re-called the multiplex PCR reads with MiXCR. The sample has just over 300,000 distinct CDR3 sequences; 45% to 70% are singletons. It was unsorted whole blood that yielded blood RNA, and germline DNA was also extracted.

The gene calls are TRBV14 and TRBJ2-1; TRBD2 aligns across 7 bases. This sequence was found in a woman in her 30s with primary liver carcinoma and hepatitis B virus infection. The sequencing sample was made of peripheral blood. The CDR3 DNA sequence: TGTGCCAGCAGCCAATATGGTAGCGGGCAAAATCAAAGGCACAATGAGCAGTCCTTC. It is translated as CASSQYGSGQNQRHNEQSF.